This TCR beta chain was sequenced in a study of response to subunit inactivated influenza vaccine. TCRdb passed the RT-PCR reads through MiXCR, listing each CDR3 protein once. This table holds more than 600,000 distinct CDR3 sequences, about a fifth found once. Study-wide points: New T cells are recruited in small numbers by each seasonal influenza vaccination, according to the authors' suggestion.

Germline CDR1 reads SGDLS; CDR2 reads YYNGEE. V lost 3 bases to trimming and J lost 2 bases; unmatched junction nucleotides: 2. The CDR3 covers 14 residues. This clonotype was seen a handful of times. The antigen is unknown. The sequencing here drew on PBMCs from blood, taken around 5 days after vaccination. The chain couples TRBV9 to TRBJ2-5; TRBD2 matches 9 bases. This receptor was obtained from a man aged 50 or older who received an inactivated influenza vaccine. Here the CDR3 reads CASSGSGRQETQYF. Here the CDR3 DNA reads TGTGCCAGCAGCGGGAGCGGGAGGCAAGAGACCCAGTACTTC.